Presented here are 20 T cell receptor beta chains from one specimen sequenced in a study of shared clonotypes between healthy human individuals. Using immunoSEQ multiplex PCR, the repertoire was profiled, and TCRdb retains in-frame clones only, with some absent. The repertoire consists of over a million clones, with roughly 96% occurring once and the leading ten covering roughly 1.1%. Sequencing used naive CD4+ T cells sorted from blood. Subset here: CD45RA+ positively selected. All receptors come from a man aged 25 to 40 in good health.

The genes are TRBV9 and TRBJ2-7, with D unclear. Germline values: CDR1 SGDLS, CDR2 YYNGEE. With 2 bases removed from V and 2 bases from J, the gap between germline ends came to 11 bases. This CDR3 is 14 amino acids long. The CDR3 sequence is CASSVGFPPYEQYF. The CDR3 DNA is TGTGCCAGCAGCGTCGGGTTTCCGCCCTACGAGCAGTACTTC.

Of note for this clone: The same CDR3 also results from other DNA sequences found in this sample. The chain is built from TRBV7-9 and TRBJ2-3; D remains ambiguous. Germline loops: CDR1 SEHNR, CDR2 FQNEAQ (reference sequence). CDR3 size: 12 residues. Trimming removed 5 bases at V and 2 bases at J, with 5 bases between. The CDR3 coding sequence is TGTGCCAGCAGCACGAACACAGATACGCAGTATTTT. Its translation is CASSTNTDTQYF.

This chain links TRBV4-2 with TRBJ2-7; D ambiguous. This CDR3 is 13 amino acids long. V lost 5 bases to trimming and J lost 5 bases, with 13 bases between them. Germline CDR1 and CDR2: LGHNA and YNFKEQ. CDR3 sequence: CASSLVGQNEQYF. The CDR3 DNA reads TGTGCCAGCAGCTTGGTGGGCCAGAACGAGCAGTACTTC.

The genes are TRBV9 and TRBJ1-2; no reliable D call. Trimming pared 1 base from V and 0 bases from J, leaving 7 bases between. Germline V gene sequence: CDR1 SGDLS, CDR2 YYNGEE. This CDR3 contains 14 residues. The CDR3 DNA is TGTGCCAGCAGCGTATTCTCGACTAACTATGGCTACACCTTC. Translation: CASSVFSTNYGYTF.

J is TRBJ2-6 and V is TRBV4-1; D may be TRBD1 (5 bases). The CDR3 spans 19 residues. The germline V and J ends were trimmed by 0 bases and 2 bases, with 17 bases remaining between them. Germline lookup yields CDR1 MGHRA and CDR2 YSYEKL. The CDR3 is CASSQDPSRVVPGANVLTF. The CDR3 bases are TGCGCCAGCAGCCAAGATCCAAGCAGGGTAGTGCCTGGGGCCAACGTCCTGACTTTC.

The V gene is TRBV19, the J gene TRBJ1-2; D remains unclear. Germline CDR1 LNHDA, CDR2 SQIVND (reference sequence). The CDR3 spans 15 residues. With 4 bases removed from V and 0 bases from J, the gap between germline ends came to 12 bases. CDR3: CASSKGQTANYGYTF. CDR3 nucleotides: TGTGCCAGTAGTAAGGGCCAAACCGCTAACTATGGCTACACCTTC.

The V call is TRBV20-1, the J call TRBJ1-2; 7 bases are shared with TRBD1. The V gene's germline CDR1 is DFQATT and CDR2 SNEGSKA (reference sequence). The V segment lost 0 bases and the J segment 11 bases; nucleotides outside the gene matches: 3. CDR3 length: 11 amino acids. As DNA, the CDR3 is TGCAGTGCTAGAGAGGCAGGGGGGTACACCTTC. Translating gives CSAREAGGYTF.

The V call is TRBV5-1, the J call TRBJ1-1; 11 bases fit TRBD1. This CDR3 has 16 residues. V trimming: 3 bases; J trimming: 0 bases; junction bases outside the gene matches: 4. The germline V gene has CDR1 SGHRS and CDR2 YFSETQ. The CDR3 spells CASSSRTGGLNTEAFF. CDR3 sequence (DNA): TGCGCCAGCAGCTCTCGGACAGGGGGCTTGAACACTGAAGCTTTCTTT.

V and J are TRBV11-1 and TRBJ1-1, with 7 bases lining up with TRBD1. Germline CDR1 reads SGHAT; CDR2 reads FQDESV (reference sequence). This CDR3 contains 14 residues. Germline trimming cut 5 bases from V and 0 bases from J; bases unmatched to any gene: 3. Written as DNA, the CDR3 is TGTGCCAGCAGCCGAGACAGGGTGAACACTGAAGCTTTCTTT. Its protein is CASSRDRVNTEAFF.

The chain recombines TRBV27 with TRBJ1-3; D not certain. V lost 1 base, J lost 1 base, and 5 bases lay in between. CDR1 and CDR2 (germline): MNHEY, SMNVEV (reference sequence). This CDR3 is 14 amino acids long. CDR3 amino acids: CASSLLGSGNTIYF. In DNA, the CDR3 is TGTGCCAGCAGTTTATTGGGATCTGGAAACACCATATATTTT.

The chain links TRBV2 to TRBJ2-1; 11 bases align to TRBD2. CDR1 and CDR2 (germline): SNHLY, FYNNEI. The ends lost 5 bases at V and 8 bases at J; junction bases unmatched: 8. The CDR3 has 15 amino acids. CDR3 DNA: TGTGCCAGCAGTCGAACTAGCGGGAGTTTAGATGAGCAGTTCTTC. It yields the protein CASSRTSGSLDEQFF.

The chain joins TRBV5-5 to TRBJ2-7; D call uncertain. Germline loops: CDR1 SGHKS, CDR2 YYEKEE (reference sequence). CDR3 size: 13 residues. The V end was cut by 0 bases, the J end by 4 bases, with 8 bases between. The CDR3 region has the DNA TGTGCCAGCAGCTTGGAAGGGCTATACGAGCAGTACTTC. Translation: CASSLEGLYEQYF. Looking up the rest from reference TRBV5-5 and TRBJ2-7 gives the full variable domain: DAGVTQSPTHLIKTRGQQVTLRCSPISGHKSVSWYQQVLGQGPQFIFQYYEKEERGRGNFPDRFSARQFPNYSSELNVNALLLGDSALYLCASSLEGLYEQYFGPGTRLTVT.

The CDR3 nucleotides are TGTGCCAGCAGCTTAGGCTCGGGGCTAGCGGGTTACAATGAGCAGTTCTTC. It specifies CASSLGSGLAGYNEQFF. This sequence joins TRBV7-2 and TRBJ2-1; 8 nucleotides agree with TRBD2. The germline CDR1 and CDR2 sequences are SGHTA and FQGNSA. This CDR3 is built from 17 residues. The J segment lost 4 bases and the V segment lost 1 base, leaving 9 bases of the junction unmatched.

The chain uses TRBV28 and TRBJ2-2, with TRBD2 matching 9 bases. The CDR3 has 16 amino acids. The V and J ends lost 3 bases and 1 base, in that order; junction bases with no gene match: 3. Germline CDR1 reads MDHEN; CDR2 reads SYDVKM. CDR3 residues: CASSLLAGLNTGELFF. The CDR3 DNA sequence: TGTGCCAGCAGTTTGCTAGCGGGGCTGAACACCGGGGAGCTGTTTTTT.

The chain is built from TRBV9 and TRBJ2-3; D may be TRBD1 (6 bases). CDR1 is SGDLS and CDR2 is YYNGEE in the germline V gene. The CDR3 length is 16 residues. The ends were cut back, 2 bases at V and 0 bases at J, with 13 bases in the middle. DNA of the CDR3: TGTGCCAGCAGCGTCCACAGGGAAGCTAGCACAGATACGCAGTATTTT. Translation gives CASSVHREASTDTQYF.

The chain couples TRBV9 to TRBJ1-4; D is perhaps TRBD1 (5 bases). Trimming removed 3 bases from V and 2 bases from J, with 8 bases in between. Looked up from germline, CDR1 is SGDLS and CDR2 is YYNGEE. The CDR3 has 14 amino acids. The CDR3 protein is CASSGGTTNEKLFF. The CDR3 bases are TGTGCCAGCAGCGGCGGGACGACTAATGAAAAACTGTTTTTT.

This chain joins TRBV5-5 and TRBJ2-2, with a weak D call TRBD2 (6 bases). The CDR3 covers 14 residues. Between the trimmed V and J ends, which lost 0 bases and 8 bases, there was a span of 11 bases. CDR1 SGHKS and CDR2 YYEKEE come from the germline V gene (reference sequence). DNA of the CDR3: TGTGCCAGCAGCTTGGCGGGAGAGGCTGGGGAGCTGTTTTTT. Encoded protein: CASSLAGEAGELFF.

The chain has TRBV6-1 and TRBJ2-1; D is perhaps TRBD1 (6 bases). CDR3 length: 13 residues. Per the germline V gene, CDR1 is MNHNS and CDR2 is SASEGT. Trimming left V 6 bases short and J 4 bases short, with 10 bases between. CDR3 coding DNA: TGTGCCAGCAGGAGGGACAAATACAATGAGCAGTTCTTC. The encoded protein is CASRRDKYNEQFF.

Concerning this clone: Additional DNA sequences in this sample encode the identical CDR3. J is TRBJ1-3 and V is TRBV5-1; D gene unclear. Trimming left V 0 bases short and J 0 bases short, with 10 bases between. Per the germline V gene, CDR1 is SGHRS and CDR2 is YFSETQ. There are 16 residues in the CDR3. In DNA form, the CDR3 reads TGCGCCAGCAGCTTGGGGGTCCGCAACTCTGGAAACACCATATATTTT. It specifies CASSLGVRNSGNTIYF.

The chain joins TRBV9 to TRBJ2-7; the match to TRBD2 covers 8 bases. Germline lookup yields CDR1 SGDLS and CDR2 YYNGEE. V trimming: 0 bases; J trimming: 2 bases; junction bases outside the gene matches: 16. The CDR3 has 19 residues. The CDR3 loop reads CASSVEGPSIFGRAYEQYF. The CDR3 DNA sequence: TGTGCCAGCAGCGTAGAGGGTCCTTCCATTTTCGGGAGGGCCTACGAGCAGTACTTC.